A single sample gave rise to the 28 T cell receptor beta chains below, sequenced in a study of Ad26.COV2.S vaccination and SARS-CoV-2 variants. As for treatment: 19 received Ad26.COV2.S at low or high dose, single or two shots; about 5 received placebo; per-sample allocation not given. Sampling happened 63 days after the first vaccine or placebo injection. Here immunoSEQ multiplex PCR was the method, and the copy in TCRdb shows in-frame clones only, minus some. This sample has roughly 350,000 clones; less than 90% occur once, and the top ten carry around 11%. The sequencing used peripheral blood, collected in a trial of Ad26.COV2.S vaccine versus placebo. These receptors originate from a person between 18 and 59 years old who received the Ad26.COV2.S COVID-19 vaccine or a placebo.

This rearrangement joins TRBV4-1 to TRBJ2-3; no definite D call. V lost 1 base, J lost 5 bases, and 13 bases lay in between. The CDR3 contains 15 residues. CDR1 MGHRA and CDR2 YSYEKL come from the germline V gene. The CDR3 coding sequence is TGCGCCAGCAGCCAAGCCTTTAAAGGGCTAGATACGCAGTATTTT. It is translated as CASSQAFKGLDTQYF.

The V gene is TRBV30, the J gene TRBJ2-7; D assignment may be TRBD1 or TRBD2 (5 bases each). Germline CDR1 reads GTSNPN; CDR2 reads SVGIG (reference sequence). The CDR3 length is 15 residues. Trimming left V 5 bases short and J 4 bases short, with 21 bases between. The CDR3: CAWCTGTGAYYEQYF. CDR3 coding DNA: TGTGCCTGGTGTACCGGGACCGGTGCCTATTACGAGCAGTACTTC.

This rearrangement joins TRBV7-9 to TRBJ2-7, with 10 bases matching TRBD2. CDR1 and CDR2 (germline): SEHNR, FQNEAQ (reference sequence). V shed 5 bases and J 4 bases; nucleotides not matched to a gene: 5. This CDR3 has 14 residues. In DNA, the CDR3 is TGTGCCAGCAGCGACCGGGGACTAGCGTACGAGCAGTACTTC. The encoded protein is CASSDRGLAYEQYF.

The chain uses TRBV5-1 and TRBJ1-6; possibly TRBD1 for D (6 bases). This CDR3 is built from 16 residues. V lost 0 bases and J 2 bases, leaving 9 bases between the germline ends. Germline V gene data show CDR1 as SGHRS and CDR2 as YFSETQ. The chain's CDR3 is CASSLGTETYNSPLHF. The CDR3 bases are TGCGCCAGCAGCTTGGGGACAGAAACCTATAATTCACCCCTCCACTTT.

The gene calls are TRBV28 and TRBJ2-7, with a possible D match to TRBD1 (6 bases). V was pared by 5 bases and J by 4 bases, with 15 bases between. The germline V gene encodes CDR1 MDHEN and CDR2 SYDVKM. The CDR3 covers 14 residues. Here the CDR3 reads CASSPHDRSYEQYF. For the CDR3, the DNA is TGTGCCAGCAGTCCCCACGACAGGAGTTACGAGCAGTACTTC.

The sample holds a few counts of this clone. V and J are TRBV7-9 and TRBJ1-3; D is unresolved. Trimming removed 6 bases from V and 4 bases from J, with 19 bases in between. In germline, CDR1 is SEHNR, CDR2 FQNEAQ (reference sequence). This CDR3 has 16 residues. The CDR3 loop reads CASRYPGERRGNTIYF. The CDR3 bases are TGTGCCAGCAGATACCCGGGAGAAAGGAGAGGAAACACCATATATTTT.

The chain employs TRBV6-6 and TRBJ1-5, with TRBD1 identical over 11 bases. CDR3 size: 15 residues. Trimming cost V 6 bases and J 6 bases; bases outside gene matches: 7. From germline, CDR1 is MNHNY and CDR2 SVGAGI (reference sequence). Here the CDR3 reads CASSRTGGAGQPQHF. CDR3 coding DNA: TGTGCCAGCAGCCGGACAGGGGGCGCGGGTCAGCCCCAGCATTTT.

The chain has TRBV4-1 and TRBJ1-2, with D perhaps matching TRBD1 (6 bases). Trimming stripped 0 bases from V and 0 bases from J, with 11 bases between. The germline V gene has CDR1 MGHRA and CDR2 YSYEKL. The CDR3 has 16 residues. In DNA, the CDR3 is TGCGCCAGCAGCCAAGAGAGGGGGACACCTAACTATGGCTACACCTTC. As protein: CASSQERGTPNYGYTF.

This clone has just a few counts. This chain uses TRBV28 with TRBJ2-1; either TRBD1 or TRBD2 may fit D (5 bases each). Germline assignment: CDR1 MDHEN and CDR2 SYDVKM. V was cut by 2 bases and J by 8 bases, with 10 bases left in between. The CDR3 covers 13 residues. The CDR3: CASSLRGEDEQFF. CDR3 sequence (DNA): TGTGCCAGCAGTTTAAGAGGGGAAGATGAGCAGTTCTTC.

The rearrangement links TRBV2 to TRBJ2-7; 8 bases align to TRBD2. J was trimmed by 2 bases and V by 5 bases; bases with no gene match: 8. The CDR3 runs to 15 residues. The germline gives CDR1 SNHLY, CDR2 FYNNEI. For the CDR3, the DNA is TGTGCCAGCAGTTTGGCTAGCGGGCAGACCTACGAGCAGTACTTC. Translated: CASSLASGQTYEQYF.

The chain has TRBV9 and TRBJ1-6; D is perhaps TRBD1 (5 bases). V was clipped by 0 bases and J by 9 bases, with 13 bases between them. CDR3 length: 15 residues. CDR1 is SGDLS and CDR2 is YYNGEE in the germline V gene. CDR3 loop: CASSVGQGLFSPLHF. In DNA, the CDR3 is TGTGCCAGCAGCGTAGGGCAGGGTCTATTTTCACCCCTCCACTTT.

This clone was counted once. The V call is TRBV11-2, the J call TRBJ1-2; possible D gene TRBD1, 5 bases. CDR1 and CDR2 from the germline V gene are SGHAT and FQNNGV. This CDR3 is built from 17 residues. V lost 3 bases and J lost 9, with 26 bases in between. CDR3 amino acids: CASSFTPSARDQESYTF. For the CDR3, the DNA is TGTGCCAGCAGCTTTACCCCTTCCGCACGGGACCAGGAAAGCTACACCTTC.

The chain uses TRBV6-2 or TRBV6-3 and TRBJ1-4; D gene ambiguous. CDR1 is MNHEY and CDR2 is SVGEGT in the germline V gene. The CDR3 is 15 residues long. The V and J ends lost 2 bases and 5 bases respectively, with 12 bases between them. The CDR3 reads CASSYIGAGNEKLFF. The DNA of the CDR3 is TGTGCCAGCAGTTACATCGGAGCGGGGAATGAAAAACTGTTTTTT.

In DNA, the CDR3 is TGTGCCAGTAGCCCATCGGGACTAGCGGAGTACTACGAGCAGTACTTC. Its protein is CASSPSGLAEYYEQYF. V and J are TRBV19 and TRBJ2-7, with 11 bases lining up with TRBD2. This CDR3 is built from 16 residues. J lost 3 bases, V lost 6 bases, and 10 bases had no gene match. From germline, CDR1 is LNHDA and CDR2 SQIVND (reference sequence).

V gene TRBV30 combines with J gene TRBJ2-7; TRBD2 aligns across 13 bases. The junction had 1 base not matched to a gene; V was cut back by 2 bases and J by 3 bases. CDR1 is GTSNPN, CDR2 SVGIG, per germline (reference sequence). The CDR3 is 14 amino acids. CDR3 in amino acids: CAWSRTSGGYEQYF. CDR3 nucleotides: TGTGCCTGGAGTCGGACTAGCGGGGGCTACGAGCAGTACTTC.

Concerning this clone: This CDR3 is also generated by other DNA sequences in the sample. The J gene is TRBJ2-5, the V gene TRBV5-4, with 9 bases matching TRBD1. The V segment lost 5 bases and the J segment 4 bases; nucleotides outside the gene matches: 6. CDR3 length equals 14 residues. From germline, CDR1 is SGHNT and CDR2 YYREEE (reference sequence). The CDR3 protein is CASSLQGAGETQYF. The CDR3, as DNA: TGTGCCAGCAGTTTACAGGGGGCTGGAGAGACCCAGTACTTC.

The V call is TRBV4-3, the J call TRBJ1-1, with 8 bases aligning to TRBD1. This CDR3 has 17 amino acids. Germline values: CDR1 LGHNA, CDR2 YSLEER. The V and J ends lost 0 bases and 5 bases, in that order; junction bases with no gene match: 11. The CDR3 loop is CASSQDQRATGVTEAFF. CDR3 coding DNA: TGCGCCAGCAGCCAAGATCAACGGGCGACAGGGGTTACTGAAGCTTTCTTT.

The chain employs TRBV28 and TRBJ1-1; D unresolved. V was clipped by 2 bases and J by 1 base, with 11 bases between them. CDR3 length: 15 residues. CDR1 and CDR2 (germline): MDHEN, SYDVKM. The CDR3 sequence is CASSLGPVPNTEAFF. CDR3 in DNA: TGTGCCAGCAGTTTAGGTCCGGTACCGAACACTGAAGCTTTCTTT.

The rearrangement joins TRBV30 to TRBJ2-1; tentatively, D is TRBD2 (5 bases). The germline gives CDR1 GTSNPN, CDR2 SVGIG (reference sequence). The CDR3 extends over 13 amino acids. V lost 5 bases to trimming and J lost 1 base, with 9 bases between them. The DNA for the CDR3 is TGTGCCTGGGAACAGCGGTCCTACAATGAGCAGTTCTTC. Its translation: CAWEQRSYNEQFF. Looking up the rest from reference TRBV30 and TRBJ2-1 gives the full variable domain: SQTIHQWPATLVQPVGSPLSLECTVEGTSNPNLYWYRQAAGRGLQLLFYSVGIGQISSEVPQNLSASRPQDRQFILSSKKLLLSDSGFYLCAWEQRSYNEQFFGPGTRLTVL.

This clone was seen just once. This chain links TRBV30 with TRBJ1-2, with no clear D. The CDR3 is 11 residues long. Germline values: CDR1 GTSNPN, CDR2 SVGIG (reference sequence). V was clipped by 3 bases and J by 7 bases, with 9 bases between them. The CDR3: CAWSPARGYTF. In DNA, the CDR3 is TGTGCCTGGAGCCCGGCTCGTGGCTACACCTTC.

The chain has TRBV7-9 and TRBJ2-7; D gene unclear. Germline loops: CDR1 SEHNR, CDR2 FQNEAQ (reference sequence). V dropped 5 bases and J dropped 0 bases, with 23 bases sitting between them. The CDR3 is 18 amino acids. CDR3 amino acids: CASSITWAPFSSSYEQYF. CDR3 nucleotide sequence: TGTGCCAGCAGCATAACATGGGCTCCCTTTTCTAGCTCCTACGAGCAGTACTTC.

The chain recombines TRBV4-3 with TRBJ1-6; D possibly corresponds to TRBD1 (6 bases). The ends were cut back, 1 base at V and 6 bases at J, with 10 bases in the middle. Germline-derived CDR1 and CDR2 are LGHNA and YSLEER. There are 15 residues in the CDR3. CDR3 residues: CASSQVRGRNSPLHF. CDR3 in DNA: TGCGCCAGCAGCCAAGTCAGGGGACGTAATTCACCCCTCCACTTT.

The sample holds one count of this clone. This chain uses TRBV5-1 with TRBJ2-3, with 8 bases matching TRBD2. The CDR3 has 15 amino acids. Germline V CDR1 and CDR2: SGHRS, YFSETQ. V gave up 1 base and J gave up 5 bases; unmatched junction bases: 6. CDR3 region: CASSLTTGRGDTQYF. The CDR3 DNA reads as TGCGCCAGCAGCTTGACGACCGGGAGGGGAGATACGCAGTATTTT.

The V call is TRBV12-3 or TRBV12-4, the J call TRBJ1-6; TRBD1 matches 8 bases. The CDR3 is made up of 13 amino acids. V lost 2 bases to trimming and J lost 14 bases; unmatched junction nucleotides: 5. This CDR3 reads CASSLSQGGALHF. For the CDR3, the DNA is TGTGCCAGCAGTTTATCACAGGGGGGAGCCCTCCACTTT.

This chain uses TRBV7-8 with TRBJ2-7; D uncertain. Germline CDR1 SGHVS, CDR2 FQNEAQ. The CDR3 totals 11 residues. V lost 5 bases to trimming and J lost 0 bases, with 2 bases between them. DNA of the CDR3: TGTGCCAGCAGCCGCTCCTACGAGCAGTACTTC. Protein: CASSRSYEQYF.

This chain uses TRBV28 with TRBJ1-2, with D tentatively TRBD1 (5 bases). Germline assignment: CDR1 MDHEN and CDR2 SYDVKM. V was trimmed by 5 bases and J by 1 base, leaving 17 bases between them. There are 16 residues in the CDR3. CDR3 residues: CASSPRGSWSNYGYTF. CDR3 nucleotides: TGTGCCAGCAGTCCTCGGGGCAGCTGGAGTAACTATGGCTACACCTTC.

The chain combines TRBV19 with TRBJ2-3, with D hard to call. Germline V CDR1 and CDR2: LNHDA, SQIVND (reference sequence). V lost 2 bases and J lost 2, with 14 bases in between. This CDR3 contains 16 residues. The CDR3 DNA is TGTGCCAGTAGTATAAGAGACACCCTCCTCACAGATACGCAGTATTTT. It translates to CASSIRDTLLTDTQYF.

The genes are TRBV21-1 and TRBJ1-1. TRBV21-1 counts as a pseudogene. The CDR3 contains 18 residues. The CDR3 DNA reads TGTGCCAGCAGCCCGCGCCCTTTATGTACAACCAAGAACACTGAAGCTTTCTTT. Its protein product is CASSPRPLCTTKNTEAFF.